The 17 T cell receptor beta chains below were found in one sample sequenced in a study of blood T cell repertoires in COVID-19. Profiled with immunoSEQ multiplex PCR; TCRdb holds only in-frame clones, not every one. The sample has fewer than 200,000 clones, approximately 84% seen once. Sequencing input: PBMCs or T cells enriched from blood (not recorded which). These receptor sequences come from a man aged 45-60 years who had recovered from COVID-19.

The chain carries TRBV7-8 and TRBJ2-2, with D possibly TRBD1 on 6 matching bases. Germline V lookup: CDR1 SGHVS, CDR2 FQNEAQ. V dropped 5 bases and J dropped 5 bases, with 15 bases sitting between them. This CDR3 has 15 residues. CDR3 in amino acids: CASSPPTGKTGELFF. CDR3 in DNA: TGTGCCAGCAGCCCCCCAACAGGGAAGACCGGGGAGCTGTTTTTT.

The gene calls are TRBV12-3 or TRBV12-4 and TRBJ1-3, with a possible D match to TRBD1 (6 bases). This CDR3 contains 13 residues. The V end was cut by 6 bases, the J end by 8 bases, with 14 bases between. The CDR3 region is CASRRDRRDTIYF. The CDR3 nucleotides are TGTGCCAGCAGACGCGACAGGCGCGACACCATATATTTT.

This clone occurred a few times. The chain carries TRBV3-1 (or the pseudogene TRBV3-2) and TRBJ1-4; 7 bases are a match to TRBD1. From germline, CDR1 is LGHDT and CDR2 YNNKEL (reference sequence). The CDR3 is 17 amino acids. V lost 1 base and J lost 0; bases outside the gene matches: 5. The CDR3 loop reads CASSQGTGYATNEKLFF. The CDR3 bases are TGTGCCAGCAGCCAAGGGACAGGTTATGCAACTAATGAAAAACTGTTTTTT.

The CDR3 loop reads CASSFTGQGRGRDTEAFF. In DNA, the CDR3 is TGTGCCAGCAGTTTCACGGGACAGGGAAGGGGAAGGGACACTGAAGCTTTCTTT. The chain has TRBV27 and TRBJ1-1; 9 bases are a match to TRBD1. Per the germline V gene, CDR1 is MNHEY and CDR2 is SMNVEV (reference sequence). Trimming took 3 bases from V and 3 from J; bases not matched to a gene: 14. The CDR3 has 18 residues.

V is TRBV19 and J is TRBJ1-1, with a weak D call TRBD1 (5 bases). The V end was cut by 1 base, the J end by 1 base, with 7 bases between. Per the germline V gene, CDR1 is LNHDA and CDR2 is SQIVND (reference sequence). The CDR3 has 14 residues. The CDR3 coding sequence is TGTGCCAGTAGTATAGGACAGAAGAACACTGAAGCTTTCTTT. The encoded protein is CASSIGQKNTEAFF.

The chain links TRBV5-1 to TRBJ2-6, with D uncertain. The germline V gene encodes CDR1 SGHRS and CDR2 YFSETQ. This CDR3 has 15 amino acids. Trimming pared 0 bases from V and 4 bases from J, leaving 8 bases between. CDR3 loop: CASSLAEAGANVLTF. The CDR3, as DNA: TGCGCCAGCAGCTTGGCCGAGGCCGGGGCCAACGTCCTGACTTTC.

The chain has TRBV4-3 and TRBJ1-1; the D is unclear. The CDR3 sequence is 14 residues long. Germline loops: CDR1 LGHNA, CDR2 YSLEER. V lost 5 bases to trimming and J lost 3 bases, with 13 bases between them. The CDR3 here is CASSYRAGYTEAFF. DNA of the CDR3: TGCGCCAGCAGCTACCGGGCGGGGTACACTGAAGCTTTCTTT.

This chain links TRBV19 with TRBJ1-6, with 12 bases identical to TRBD1. Trimming at V came to 2 bases and at J to 16 bases, leaving 12 bases not matched to a gene. Per germline, CDR1 LNHDA and CDR2 SQIVND (reference sequence). The CDR3 totals 16 residues. The CDR3 coding sequence is TGTGCCAGTAGTATATTAGGGGGGACAGGGGGCCTTGAGCTCCACTTT. It yields the protein CASSILGGTGGLELHF.

This clone came up a few times. The rearrangement uses TRBV19 and TRBJ1-6; D perhaps matches TRBD1 (6 bases). Trimming removed 5 bases at V and 8 bases at J, with 19 bases between. The CDR3 has 16 residues. Germline assignment: CDR1 LNHDA and CDR2 SQIVND (reference sequence). The CDR3 protein is CASSLQGPRVDSPLHF. The CDR3 coding sequence is TGTGCCAGTAGTCTACAGGGTCCCCGAGTGGATTCACCCCTCCACTTT.

The V call is TRBV4-3, the J call TRBJ1-1; a weak D match, TRBD1 (6 bases). The ends were cut back, 8 bases at V and 4 bases at J, with 17 bases in the middle. This CDR3 is built from 14 residues. The V gene's germline CDR1 is LGHNA and CDR2 YSLEER. The CDR3 loop is CASANRAQGTEAFF. CDR3 nucleotide sequence: TGCGCCAGCGCTAACAGGGCTCAGGGCACTGAAGCTTTCTTT.

The chain combines TRBV5-1 with TRBJ2-1; 7 bases agree with TRBD1. The CDR3 runs to 14 residues. The junction had 9 bases not matched to a gene; V was cut back by 4 bases and J by 8 bases. Germline V CDR1 and CDR2: SGHRS, YFSETQ. The CDR3 sequence: CASSTGQLGDEQFF. Here the CDR3 DNA reads TGCGCCAGCAGCACGGGACAGTTAGGGGATGAGCAGTTCTTC.

The chain recombines TRBV4-1 with TRBJ1-5, with 7 bases matching TRBD1. Germline-derived CDR1 and CDR2 are MGHRA and YSYEKL. CDR3 length: 16 amino acids. The V and J ends lost 3 bases and 3 bases, in that order; junction bases with no gene match: 8. The CDR3 nucleotides read TGCGCCAGCAGCCACTACAGGGGAAGAGACAATCAGCCCCAGCATTTT. Translated, it gives CASSHYRGRDNQPQHF.

The chain combines TRBV3-1 (or the pseudogene TRBV3-2) with TRBJ2-3, with D tentatively TRBD1 (6 bases). The germline V gene encodes CDR1 LGHDT and CDR2 YNNKEL (reference sequence). Between the trimmed V and J ends, which lost 4 bases and 4 bases, there was a span of 15 bases. The CDR3 is made up of 15 amino acids. In DNA, the CDR3 is TGTGCCAGCAGCCGAGTAGGGGGTGGGGCAGATACGCAGTATTTT. This translates into CASSRVGGGADTQYF.

The chain carries TRBV6-5 and TRBJ2-7; 7 positions match TRBD1. This CDR3 is built from 15 residues. Germline V gene lookup returns CDR1 MNHEY and CDR2 SVGAGI. The trim removed 5 bases at V and 5 bases at J, leaving 12 bases unmatched. The CDR3 reads CASSPFTRGRNEQYF. Written as DNA, the CDR3 is TGTGCCAGCAGTCCGTTTACTAGGGGGCGGAACGAGCAGTACTTC.

CDR3: CASSQEQGHTEAFF. The CDR3, as DNA: TGTGCCAGCTCTCAGGAACAGGGACACACTGAAGCTTTCTTT. The J gene is TRBJ1-1, the V gene TRBV18; D is possibly TRBD1 (6 bases). V was pared by 6 bases and J by 3 bases, with 14 bases between. Germline values: CDR1 KGHSH, CDR2 LQKENI. The CDR3 runs to 14 residues.

The chain employs TRBV7-3 and TRBJ2-2; D unresolved. Germline CDR1 SGHTA, CDR2 FQGTGA. This CDR3 has 13 amino acids. Trimming shortened V by 5 bases and J by 8 bases, and 12 bases separated the two germline ends. The CDR3 loop is CASSVNNLGELFF. CDR3 nucleotides: TGTGCCAGCAGCGTGAACAATTTAGGGGAGCTGTTTTTT.

The J gene is TRBJ1-6, the V gene TRBV7-9; 9 positions agree with TRBD1. Trimming removed 5 bases from V and 8 bases from J; junction bases left unmatched: 7. Germline V gives CDR1 SEHNR, CDR2 FQNEAQ (reference sequence). This CDR3 contains 15 residues. This CDR3 reads CASSAGQGVYSPLHF. CDR3 nucleotides: TGTGCCAGCAGCGCGGGACAGGGCGTCTATTCACCCCTCCACTTT.